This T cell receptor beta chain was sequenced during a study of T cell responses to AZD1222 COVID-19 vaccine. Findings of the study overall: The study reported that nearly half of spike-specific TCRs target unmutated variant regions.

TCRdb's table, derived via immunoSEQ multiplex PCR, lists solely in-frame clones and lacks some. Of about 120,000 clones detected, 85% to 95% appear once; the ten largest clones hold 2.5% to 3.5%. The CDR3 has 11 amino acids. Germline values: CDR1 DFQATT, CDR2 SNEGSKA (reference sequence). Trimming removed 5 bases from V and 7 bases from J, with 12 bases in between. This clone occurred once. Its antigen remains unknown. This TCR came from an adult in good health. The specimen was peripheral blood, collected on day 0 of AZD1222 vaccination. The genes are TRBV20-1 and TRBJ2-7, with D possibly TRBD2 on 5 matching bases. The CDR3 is CSASRPGEQYF. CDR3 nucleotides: TGCAGTGCTTCCCGCCCGGGGGAGCAGTACTTC.